The subject of this entry is one T cell receptor (beta chain). These data originate in a study of control samples from healthy donors and cancer patients. The V gene's germline CDR1 is SGHNT and CDR2 YENEEA. The CDR3 is 16 amino acids. Trimming took off 4 bases at V and 4 bases at J, with 19 bases between the two ends. The data were produced by immunoSEQ multiplex PCR, yet TCRdb's version contains in-frame clones alone and is incomplete. This sample carries approximately 13,000 clones, about 92% of them seen once, and the ten largest clones take approximately 15%. Sequenced material: PBMCs. This clonotype originated in a man at least 80 years old with lung cancer. The chain links TRBV11-3 to TRBJ2-5, with a possible D match to TRBD2 (7 bases). The CDR3 spells CASSSPHREGGETQYF. DNA of the CDR3: TGTGCCAGCAGCTCCCCCCACAGGGAGGGTGGAGAGACCCAGTACTTC.